This TCR beta chain came from a study of T-cell memory formation after mild COVID-19. Study information: Largely donor-specific TCR clusters were found. Regarding the study as a whole: Some clones that responded turned up in pre-infection memory, which suggests that cross-reactive memory joined in. Largely, contracting CD4+ clones fell within CM and EM, and contracting CD8+ clones within EMRA. The authors left the SARS-CoV-2 specificity of second-wave clones peaking on day 37 unconfirmed.

TCRdb re-analysed the 5' RACE reads in MiXCR, keeping a single row per CDR3 protein. The data contain roughly 110,000 distinct CDR3 sequences, roughly 20% of them seen just once; the ten biggest clones take up approximately 40%. V was shortened by 5 bases and J by 7 bases, with 12 bases between the two germline ends. CDR3 length: 14 residues. CDR1 is MDHEN, CDR2 SYDVKM, per germline. Concerning this clonotype: Its target is unknown.

The material sequenced was PBMCs or a T cell subset sorted from them (not recorded which). This sequence originates from a man aged 18 to 29 who had mild COVID-19 (a few samples of this study predate the infection). Cell type and time point are not known. The J gene is TRBJ1-6, the V gene TRBV28; D call uncertain. CDR3 nucleotide sequence: TGTGCCAGCAGTCCCCCCAGTCGAAATTCACCCCTCCACTTT. It translates to CASSPPSRNSPLHF.